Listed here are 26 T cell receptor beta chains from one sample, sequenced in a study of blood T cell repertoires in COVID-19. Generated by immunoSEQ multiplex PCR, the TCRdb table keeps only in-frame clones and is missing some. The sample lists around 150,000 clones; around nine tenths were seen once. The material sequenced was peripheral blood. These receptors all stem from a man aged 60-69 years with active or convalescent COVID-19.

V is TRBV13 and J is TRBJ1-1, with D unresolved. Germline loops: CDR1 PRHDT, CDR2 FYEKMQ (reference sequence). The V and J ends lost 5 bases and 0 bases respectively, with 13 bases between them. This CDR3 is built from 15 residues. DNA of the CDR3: TGTGCCAGCAGCCAAGCGGCTGAGATGAACACTGAAGCTTTCTTT. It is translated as CASSQAAEMNTEAFF.

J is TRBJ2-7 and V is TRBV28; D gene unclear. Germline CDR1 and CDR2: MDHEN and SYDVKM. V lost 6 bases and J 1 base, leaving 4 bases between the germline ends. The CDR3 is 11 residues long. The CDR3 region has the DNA TGTGCCAGCAGCAATTCCTACGAGCAGTACTTC. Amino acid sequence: CASSNSYEQYF.

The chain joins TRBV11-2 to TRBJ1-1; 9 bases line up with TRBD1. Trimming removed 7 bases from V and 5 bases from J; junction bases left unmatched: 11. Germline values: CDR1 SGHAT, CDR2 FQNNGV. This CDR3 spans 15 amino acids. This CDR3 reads CASTRTGTGRTEAFF. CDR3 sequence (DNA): TGTGCCAGCACGCGGACCGGGACAGGGCGGACTGAAGCTTTCTTT.

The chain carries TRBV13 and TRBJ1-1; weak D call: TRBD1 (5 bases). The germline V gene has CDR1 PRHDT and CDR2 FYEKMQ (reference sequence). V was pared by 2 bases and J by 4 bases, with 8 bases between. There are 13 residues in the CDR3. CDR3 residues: CASSLRGRTEAFF. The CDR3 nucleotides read TGTGCCAGCAGCTTAAGGGGTCGCACTGAAGCTTTCTTT.

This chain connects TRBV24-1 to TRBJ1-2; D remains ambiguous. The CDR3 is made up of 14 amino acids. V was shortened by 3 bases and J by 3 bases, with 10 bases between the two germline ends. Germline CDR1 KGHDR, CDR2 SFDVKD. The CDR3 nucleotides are TGTGCCACCAGTGATGCTCGTACAGACTATGGCTACACCTTC. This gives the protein CATSDARTDYGYTF.

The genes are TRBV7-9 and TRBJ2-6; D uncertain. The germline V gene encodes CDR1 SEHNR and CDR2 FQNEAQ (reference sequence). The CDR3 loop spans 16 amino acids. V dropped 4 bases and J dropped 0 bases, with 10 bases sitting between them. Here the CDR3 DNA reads TGTGCCAGCAGCTCGGTACTGAACTCTGGGGCCAACGTCCTGACTTTC. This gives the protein CASSSVLNSGANVLTF. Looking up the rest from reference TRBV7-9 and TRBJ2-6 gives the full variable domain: DTGVSQNPRHKITKRGQNVTFRCDPISEHNRLYWYRQTLGQGPEFLTYFQNEAQLEKSRLLSDRFSAERPKGSFSTLEIQRTEQGDSAMYLCASSSVLNSGANVLTFGAGSRLTVL.

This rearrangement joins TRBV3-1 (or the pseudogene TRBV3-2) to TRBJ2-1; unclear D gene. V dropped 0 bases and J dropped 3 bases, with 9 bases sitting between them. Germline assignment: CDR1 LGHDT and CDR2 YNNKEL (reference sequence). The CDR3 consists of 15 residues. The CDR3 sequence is CASSQDGHIYNEQFF. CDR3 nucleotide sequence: TGTGCCAGCAGCCAAGATGGGCACATCTACAATGAGCAGTTCTTC.

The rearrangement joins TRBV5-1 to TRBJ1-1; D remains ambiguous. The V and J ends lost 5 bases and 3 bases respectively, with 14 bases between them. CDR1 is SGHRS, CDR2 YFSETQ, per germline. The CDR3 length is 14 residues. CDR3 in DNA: TGCGCCAGCAGGATCCACAGTCAAGACACTGAAGCTTTCTTT. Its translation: CASRIHSQDTEAFF. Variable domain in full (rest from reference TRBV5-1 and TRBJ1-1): KAGVTQTPRYLIKTRGQQVTLSCSPISGHRSVSWYQQTPGQGLQFLFEYFSETQRNKGNFPGRFSGRQFSNSRSEMNVSTLELGDSALYLCASRIHSQDTEAFFGQGTRLTVV.

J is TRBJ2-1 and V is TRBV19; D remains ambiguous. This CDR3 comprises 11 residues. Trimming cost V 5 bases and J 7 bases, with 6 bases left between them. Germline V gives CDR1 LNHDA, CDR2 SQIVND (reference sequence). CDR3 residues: CASSAQNEQFF. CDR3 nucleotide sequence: TGTGCCAGTAGTGCTCAGAATGAGCAGTTCTTC.

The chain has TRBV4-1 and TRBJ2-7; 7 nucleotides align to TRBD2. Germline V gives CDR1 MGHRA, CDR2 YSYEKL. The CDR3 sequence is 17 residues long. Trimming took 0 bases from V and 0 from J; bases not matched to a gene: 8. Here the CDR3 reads CASSQDRASGFSYEQYF. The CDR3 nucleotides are TGCGCCAGCAGCCAAGATCGCGCTAGCGGATTCTCCTACGAGCAGTACTTC.

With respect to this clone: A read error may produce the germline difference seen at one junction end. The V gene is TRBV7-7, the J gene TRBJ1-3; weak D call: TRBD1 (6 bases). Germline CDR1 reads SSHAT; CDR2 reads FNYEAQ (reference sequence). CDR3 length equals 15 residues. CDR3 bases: TGTGCTAGCAGTCCCGGGACAAAAGCTGGAAACACCATATATTTT. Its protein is CASSPGTKAGNTIYF.

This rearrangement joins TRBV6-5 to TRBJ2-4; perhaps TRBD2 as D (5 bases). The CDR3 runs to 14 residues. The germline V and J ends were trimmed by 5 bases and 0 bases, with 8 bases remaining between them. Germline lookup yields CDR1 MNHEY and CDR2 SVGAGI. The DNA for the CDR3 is TGTGCCAGCAGTCTGAGCGGAGCCAAAAACATTCAGTACTTC. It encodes CASSLSGAKNIQYF.

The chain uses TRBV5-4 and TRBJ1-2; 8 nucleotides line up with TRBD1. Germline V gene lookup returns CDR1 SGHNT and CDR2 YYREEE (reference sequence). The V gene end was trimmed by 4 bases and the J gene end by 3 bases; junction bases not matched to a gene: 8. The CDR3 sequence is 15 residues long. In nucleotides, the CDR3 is TGTGCCAGCAGCACTGCCGGACAGGGACACTATGGCTACACCTTC. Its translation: CASSTAGQGHYGYTF. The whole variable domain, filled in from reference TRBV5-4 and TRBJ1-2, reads ETGVTQSPTHLIKTRGQQVTLRCSSQSGHNTVSWYQQALGQGPQFIFQYYREEENGRGNFPPRFSGLQFPNYSSELNVNALELDDSALYLCASSTAGQGHYGYTFGSGTRLTVV.

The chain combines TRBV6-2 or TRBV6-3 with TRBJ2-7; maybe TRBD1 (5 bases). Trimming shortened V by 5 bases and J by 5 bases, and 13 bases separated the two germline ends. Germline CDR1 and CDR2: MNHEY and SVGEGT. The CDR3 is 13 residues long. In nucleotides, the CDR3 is TGTGCCAGCAGTCGCAGGGTTTTGGACGAGCAGTACTTC. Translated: CASSRRVLDEQYF.

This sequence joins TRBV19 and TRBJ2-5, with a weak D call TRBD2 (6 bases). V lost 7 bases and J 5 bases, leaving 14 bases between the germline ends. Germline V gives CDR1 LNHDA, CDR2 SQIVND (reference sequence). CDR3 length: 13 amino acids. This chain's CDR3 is CASTSSVRETQYF. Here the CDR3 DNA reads TGTGCCAGTACCTCTAGCGTTCGGGAGACCCAGTACTTC.

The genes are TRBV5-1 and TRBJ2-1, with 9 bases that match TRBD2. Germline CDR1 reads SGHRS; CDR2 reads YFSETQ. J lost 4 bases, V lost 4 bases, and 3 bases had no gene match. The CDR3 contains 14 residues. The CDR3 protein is CASSRTSAYNEQFF. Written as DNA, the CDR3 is TGCGCCAGCAGCCGGACTAGCGCGTACAATGAGCAGTTCTTC. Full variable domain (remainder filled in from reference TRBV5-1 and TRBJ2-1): KAGVTQTPRYLIKTRGQQVTLSCSPISGHRSVSWYQQTPGQGLQFLFEYFSETQRNKGNFPGRFSGRQFSNSRSEMNVSTLELGDSALYLCASSRTSAYNEQFFGPGTRLTVL.

The CDR3 region has the DNA TGTGCCAGCAGTCGGCCCGGGACAGGGTACAATGAGCAGTTCTTC. It yields the protein CASSRPGTGYNEQFF. The rearrangement joins TRBV5-5 to TRBJ2-1; TRBD1 agrees at 9 bases. Losses at the gene ends were 5 bases for V and 4 bases for J; bases not matched to a gene: 7. CDR1 and CDR2 from the germline V gene are SGHKS and YYEKEE (reference sequence). The CDR3 spans 15 residues.

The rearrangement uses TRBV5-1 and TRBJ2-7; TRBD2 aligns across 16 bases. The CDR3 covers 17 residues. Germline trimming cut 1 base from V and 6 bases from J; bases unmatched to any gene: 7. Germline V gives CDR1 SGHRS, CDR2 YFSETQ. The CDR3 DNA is TGCGCCAGCAGCTTGCAAGGGACTAGCGGGAGGGCCACCGAGCAGTACTTC. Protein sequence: CASSLQGTSGRATEQYF.

CDR3 loop: CATSDFSSGSYNEQFF. The CDR3 DNA follows: TGTGCCACCAGTGATTTCTCTAGCGGGAGCTACAATGAGCAGTTCTTC. J is TRBJ2-1 and V is TRBV24-1; the match to TRBD2 covers 10 bases. The CDR3 loop spans 16 amino acids. V lost 1 base and J lost 3; bases outside the gene matches: 2. Germline values: CDR1 KGHDR, CDR2 SFDVKD.

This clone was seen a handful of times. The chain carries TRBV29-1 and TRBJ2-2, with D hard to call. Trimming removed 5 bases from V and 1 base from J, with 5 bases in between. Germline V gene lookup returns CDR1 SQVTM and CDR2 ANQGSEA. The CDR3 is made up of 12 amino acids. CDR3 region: CSVNRNTGELFF. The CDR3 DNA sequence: TGCAGCGTTAACAGGAACACCGGGGAGCTGTTTTTT.

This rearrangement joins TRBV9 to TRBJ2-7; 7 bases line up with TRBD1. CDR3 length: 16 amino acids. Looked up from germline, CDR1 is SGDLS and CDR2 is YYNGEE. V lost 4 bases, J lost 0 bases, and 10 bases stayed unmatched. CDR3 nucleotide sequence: TGTGCCAGCAGCCCTCGGACAGGTACTGCCTCCTACGAGCAGTACTTC. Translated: CASSPRTGTASYEQYF.

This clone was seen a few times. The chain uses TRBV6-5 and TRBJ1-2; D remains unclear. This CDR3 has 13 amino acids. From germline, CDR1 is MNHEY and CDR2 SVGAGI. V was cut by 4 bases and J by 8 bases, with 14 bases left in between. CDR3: CASSSGPPGGYTF. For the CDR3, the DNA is TGTGCCAGCAGTTCTGGGCCTCCGGGGGGCTACACCTTC.

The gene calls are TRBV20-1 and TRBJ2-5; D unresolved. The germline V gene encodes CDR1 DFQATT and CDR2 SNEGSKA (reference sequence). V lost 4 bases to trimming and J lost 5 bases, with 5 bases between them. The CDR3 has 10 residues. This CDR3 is CSATPETQYF. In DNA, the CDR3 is TGCAGTGCTACCCCGGAGACCCAGTACTTC.

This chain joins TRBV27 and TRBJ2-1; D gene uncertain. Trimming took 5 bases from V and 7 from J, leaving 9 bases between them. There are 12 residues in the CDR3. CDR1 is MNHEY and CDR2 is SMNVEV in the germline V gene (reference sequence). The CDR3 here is CASSTYRNEQFF. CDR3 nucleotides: TGTGCCAGCAGTACCTACAGAAATGAGCAGTTCTTC.

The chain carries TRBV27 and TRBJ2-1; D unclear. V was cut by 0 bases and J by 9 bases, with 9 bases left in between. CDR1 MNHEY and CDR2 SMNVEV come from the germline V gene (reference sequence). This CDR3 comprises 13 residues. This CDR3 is CASSLSTSGEQFF. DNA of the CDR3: TGTGCCAGCAGTTTATCTACTTCGGGTGAGCAGTTCTTC.

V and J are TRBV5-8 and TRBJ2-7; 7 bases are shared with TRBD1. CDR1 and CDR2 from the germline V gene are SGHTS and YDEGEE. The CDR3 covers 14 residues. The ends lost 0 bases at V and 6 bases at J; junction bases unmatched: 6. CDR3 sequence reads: CASSLGDRVGEQYF. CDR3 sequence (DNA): TGTGCCAGCAGCTTGGGAGACAGGGTCGGCGAGCAGTACTTC.